The 2 T cell receptor beta chains below were found in one sample sequenced in a study of cytomegalovirus exposure and HLA in healthy donors. Sequencing was performed with immunoSEQ multiplex PCR; in TCRdb, only in-frame clones are kept and a portion is missing. The data contain 150,000 to 200,000 clones, 87% of them singletons. The sequenced material came from PBMCs. Receptors originate from a woman aged 25-40 years in good health and CMV-seronegative.

The genes are TRBV4-2 and TRBJ2-7, with TRBD2 matching over 10 bases. V shed 1 base, J shed 4 bases, and the junction held 4 bases outside the gene matches. Germline CDR1 is LGHNA and CDR2 is YNFKEQ. The CDR3 consists of 15 residues. CDR3 coding DNA: TGTGCCAGCAGCCAAGGGCTAGCGGGGGTGTACGAGCAGTACTTC. It codes for CASSQGLAGVYEQYF.

The genes are TRBV7-9 and TRBJ1-2; a weak D match, TRBD1 (5 bases). V lost 4 bases to trimming and J lost 6 bases, with 15 bases between them. The CDR3 has 14 residues. The V gene's germline CDR1 is SEHNR and CDR2 FQNEAQ (reference sequence). CDR3 residues: CASSWAGNTDGYTF. CDR3 DNA sequence: TGTGCCAGCAGCTGGGCAGGGAATACGGATGGCTACACCTTC. The full variable domain, rest sourced from reference TRBV7-9 and TRBJ1-2, is DTGVSQNPRHKITKRGQNVTFRCDPISEHNRLYWYRQTLGQGPEFLTYFQNEAQLEKSRLLSDRFSAERPKGSFSTLEIQRTEQGDSAMYLCASSWAGNTDGYTFGSGTRLTVV.